Listed below are T cell receptor beta chains from one sample, sequenced in a study of technical replicates of blood from a few donors. Here immunoSEQ multiplex PCR was the method, and the copy in TCRdb shows in-frame clones only, minus some. The table has approximately 58,000 clones, approximately 86% seen once; the top ten hold 5.1%. The sequencing input was PBMCs. These receptors were taken from a human donor in good health. Some clones in this sample may be carry-over from other donors' samples. Both conserved end residues are part of each CDR3. The D gene is left open where the match is weak. Only part of the rows carry a size: once, few, many, or a class if the clone is expanded.

cdr3_nt cdr3_aa d_call clone_size j_call v_call
TGTGCCAGCTCACCTCGACAGGGCGGGAACACTGAAGCTTTCTTT CASSPRQGGNTEAFF TRBD1 NA TRBJ1-1 TRBV18
TGTGCCAGTAGTATCAAGACAGGGATGAACACTGAAGCTTTCTTT CASSIKTGMNTEAFF TRBD1 NA TRBJ1-1 TRBV19
TGTGCCAGCTCACCACAGCCTCGGGATACGCAGTATTTT CASSPQPRDTQYF NA NA TRBJ2-3 TRBV18
TGCGCCAGCAGCGCTACAGGGAGCTGGGATGAAAAACTGTTTTTT CASSATGSWDEKLFF NA NA TRBJ1-4 TRBV5-1
TGTGCCTGGAGTGTAGGGTTAGCGGAATATACGCAGTATTTT CAWSVGLAEYTQYF NA NA TRBJ2-3 TRBV30
TGTGCCAGCAGCTTTGGGGGGATAAGCTCCTACGAGCAGTACTTC CASSFGGISSYEQYF NA NA TRBJ2-7 TRBV5-6
TGTGCCAGTAGTATCGCAGGGGGCTTTAGCGGGGGGGCTGAGAATGAGCAGTTCTTC CASSIAGGFSGGAENEQFF TRBD2 NA TRBJ2-1 TRBV19
TGTGCCAGTAACAGCGGGAGGGCCCAAGAGACCCAGTACTTC CASNSGRAQETQYF TRBD2 NA TRBJ2-5 TRBV19
TGCAGCGTTGGACGGCGGGGGGGAACTGAGCAGTTCTTC CSVGRRGGTEQFF TRBD2 NA TRBJ2-1 TRBV29-1
TGCAGCGTTGAAGGGCCTAGCGTTAACGCCTACAATGAGCAGTTCTTC CSVEGPSVNAYNEQFF NA once TRBJ2-1 TRBV29-1
TGTGCCAGCAGAGACAGGGTTTGGTACGAGCAGTACTTC CASRDRVWYEQYF TRBD1 once TRBJ2-7 TRBV6-5
TGTGCCAGCAGCTCCATGGGACAGGGCACTGAAGCTTTCTTT CASSSMGQGTEAFF TRBD1 NA TRBJ1-1 TRBV9
TGTGCCAGTAGTATCCCAGGGGGACTTCAGCCCCAGCATTTT CASSIPGGLQPQHF TRBD1 NA TRBJ1-5 TRBV19
TGTGCCAGCAGCCACGACGGGAGCTATGGCTACACCTTC CASSHDGSYGYTF NA NA TRBJ1-2 TRBV7-6
TGTGCCAGCAGGGATGGCCGCGGGGCAGGGCCCCTCCACTTT CASRDGRGAGPLHF NA NA TRBJ1-6 TRBV2
TGTGCCTGGAGTGTAGGGGACAGCCTATCACCCCTCCACTTT CAWSVGDSLSPLHF TRBD1 NA TRBJ1-6 TRBV30
TGTGCCAGCAGTGAGGTGAGAGGGAGCACAGATACGCAGTATTTT CASSEVRGSTDTQYF NA NA TRBJ2-3 TRBV2
TGTGCCAGCAGAACAGCAGGCTCTGGAAACACCATATATTTT CASRTAGSGNTIYF NA NA TRBJ1-3 TRBV6-1
TGTGCCAGTAGTACCCAGGCTCAGCCCCAGCATTTT CASSTQAQPQHF NA NA TRBJ1-5 TRBV19
TGTGCCAGCAGCGCCACTACCGCCTCTGGAAACACCATATATTTT CASSATTASGNTIYF NA NA TRBJ1-3 TRBV9
TGTGCCAGCAGTCCCTGGACAGGGAAAGGCGAAAAACTGTTTTTT CASSPWTGKGEKLFF TRBD1 NA TRBJ1-4 TRBV2
TGCGCCAGCAGCCCCCGACAGGGACAAGAGACCCAGTACTTC CASSPRQGQETQYF TRBD1 NA TRBJ2-5 TRBV5-1
TGTGCCAGCAGCCCCGGTAGCGGGGGTATAGATACGCAGTATTTT CASSPGSGGIDTQYF TRBD2 NA TRBJ2-3 TRBV7-2
TGTGCCAGCTCACCGCGGACTAGCGGAATATACAATGAGCAGTTCTTC CASSPRTSGIYNEQFF TRBD2 NA TRBJ2-1 TRBV18
TGTGCCAGCAGCTTAGAGGTCGGGACCTACGAGCAGTACTTC CASSLEVGTYEQYF NA NA TRBJ2-7 TRBV11-2
TGCGCCAGCAGCCAAGAACCGGGACAGGGGTATCAGCCCCAGCATTTT CASSQEPGQGYQPQHF TRBD1 NA TRBJ1-5 TRBV4-1
TGCGCCAGCAGCCCGAAGCCAGGAGATACGCAGTATTTT CASSPKPGDTQYF NA NA TRBJ2-3 TRBV5-1
TGTGCCCAAAAGGGGGGGTCAAACACCGGGGAGCTGTTTTTT CAQKGGSNTGELFF NA once TRBJ2-2 TRBV30
TGTGCCAGCAGCTCCCAGGGGGGCGGCTATGGCTACACCTTC CASSSQGGGYGYTF TRBD1 NA TRBJ1-2 TRBV9
TGTGCCACCAGCAGAGACTCGGGGGGACAAGGTGAAAAACTGTTTTTT CATSRDSGGQGEKLFF NA NA TRBJ1-4 TRBV15
TGTGCCAGCAGCCGTGGGGACAGCCACTACGAGCAGTACTTC CASSRGDSHYEQYF TRBD1 NA TRBJ2-7 TRBV5-6
TGTGCCAGCATGAACGACAGGCCCACTAACGAGCAGTACTTC CASMNDRPTNEQYF NA NA TRBJ2-7 TRBV2
TGTGCCATCAGTGAGCGGGCGGGGATAGAGCAGCCCCAGCATTTT CAISERAGIEQPQHF NA NA TRBJ1-5 TRBV10-3
TGTGCCAGCAGCTTCGCAGGGAATCAGCCCCAGCATTTT CASSFAGNQPQHF NA few TRBJ1-5 TRBV11-2
TGTGCCAGCAGTCAGACAGTCTATGGCTACACCTTC CASSQTVYGYTF NA few TRBJ1-2 TRBV6-6
TGCGCCAGCAGCGCCCCGGCGGGGTCGGTTGGCGAGCAGTACTTC CASSAPAGSVGEQYF NA NA TRBJ2-7 TRBV5-1
TGTGCCAGCAGCTTAATCCGGGACATAAACTTC CASSLIRDINF NA NA TRBJ1-2 TRBV5-8
TGTGCCAGCAGCTTAATGGGTGTAGGAAATGGGGCCGAGCAGTACTTC CASSLMGVGNGAEQYF NA NA TRBJ2-7 TRBV7-8
TGTGCCAGCAGCGCCACACTAGCGGGGGACCAAACAGATACGCAGTATTTT CASSATLAGDQTDTQYF TRBD2 NA TRBJ2-3 TRBV7-6
TGTGCCAGCAGCCGTTCACTCAACAATGAGCAGTTCTTC CASSRSLNNEQFF NA NA TRBJ2-1 TRBV11-2
TGTGCCATCGCCCTGGGGGGGACAGGTAGCACAGATACGCAGTATTTT CAIALGGTGSTDTQYF NA once TRBJ2-3 TRBV10-3
TGTGCCAGCACCAGACCCAGCGCCTACAATGAGCAGTTCTTC CASTRPSAYNEQFF NA NA TRBJ2-1 TRBV5-4